The sequence of this T cell receptor (beta chain) was determined in a study of graft-versus-host responses after intestinal transplantation. The wider study: Recipients were given multivisceral, liver-intestinal, or isolated intestinal transplants. Every one of the recipients received anti-thymocyte globulin induction and afterwards took tacrolimus and steroids for about 3 years. Whole-study results and caveats: The highest levels of circulating GvH clones went along with early declines in HvG clones after transplant. In recipient marrow, GvH clones were found, and some appeared first in ileum or blood.

Assay: immunoSEQ multiplex PCR; the TCRdb copy retains only in-frame clones and omits some. The table lists under 15,000 clones, 90% to 95% of them singletons, with about 4.4% in the top ten. About this clone itself: The target antigen is unknown.

The CDR3 totals 15 residues. The germline V and J ends were trimmed by 4 bases and 2 bases, with 12 bases remaining between them. CDR1 MNHEY and CDR2 SVGAGI come from the germline V gene. This chain uses TRBV6-5 with TRBJ1-5; a possible D gene is TRBD1 (5 bases). This specimen consisted of PBMCs, obtained roughly 1,100 days after intestinal transplantation. The TCR sequence derives from a human patient who received an intestinal transplant, so some T cells may come from the graft donor. CDR3 sequence reads: CASSSQGGGNQPQHF. The CDR3 nucleotides are TGTGCCAGCAGTTCCCAGGGAGGCGGCAATCAGCCCCAGCATTTT.